The T cell receptor (beta chain) described here comes from a study of cytotoxic CD8 clonotypes in ibrutinib-treated CLL. TCRdb's table, derived via immunoSEQ multiplex PCR, lists solely in-frame clones and lacks some. The sample contains over 120,000 clones, about 84% of which appear only once. The ends lost 6 bases at V and 7 bases at J; junction bases unmatched: 5. The CDR3 spans 13 residues. Germline CDR1 reads SGHDN; CDR2 reads FVKESK. The gene calls are TRBV14 and TRBJ2-1, with TRBD2 matching over 8 bases. The TCR comes from a human donor with chronic lymphocytic leukemia. The material was PBMCs, obtained after 36 months of ibrutinib treatment. This chain's CDR3 is CASRRTSINEQFF. CDR3 DNA: TGTGCCAGCAGGAGGACTAGCATAAATGAGCAGTTCTTC.